These 26 T cell receptor beta chains were all obtained from the same sample, sequenced in a study of tissue T cells after allogeneic stem cell transplantation. Produced via immunoSEQ multiplex PCR; TCRdb's table is partial and in-frame only. The sample consists of over 5,500 clones, around 46% of them appearing once. The time point is: mouse harvest day 7 after allogeneic transplant. Each mouse received 10^7 T-cell-depleted marrow cells plus 10^6 splenic CD5+ T cells by tail vein. Source material: gut tissue. These receptors were taken from a female BALB/c mouse given C57BL/6 T cells with graft-versus-host disease after an allogeneic hematopoietic cell transplant.

Comment on this clone: Genes here carry mouse names. The missing CDR3 end, 1 residue past where the read stops, is filled in from the germline J gene. The rearrangement links TRBV17 to TRBJ2-1; 9 nucleotides agree with TRBD2. The CDR3 has 15 residues. Germline trimming cut 6 bases from V and 1 base from J; bases unmatched to any gene: 4. From germline, CDR1 is MNHDT and CDR2 YYDKIL. The CDR3 DNA, read in part, is TGTGCTAGCAGCCCTGACTGGGGGAACTATGCTGAGCAGTTC. Encoded protein: CASSPDWGNYAEQF. The whole CDR3 sequence is CASSPDWGNYAEQFF.

A note on this clone: Mouse gene names and germline throughout. The read ends 1 residue before the CDR3 terminus; that terminus is restored from the germline J gene. The rearrangement joins TRBV3 to TRBJ2-2, with TRBD2 identical over 9 bases. Germline assignment: CDR1 SNHLY and CDR2 FYNGKV (reference sequence). The CDR3 contains 15 residues. V lost 5 bases to trimming and J lost 0 bases; unmatched junction nucleotides: 1. The covered CDR3 bases are TGTGCCAGCAGCCGACTGGGGGCAAACACCGGGCAGCTCTAC. This codes for CASSRLGANTGQLY. The whole CDR3 reads CASSRLGANTGQLYF.

As regards this clone: The genes and germline here are from mouse. The read ends 1 residue shy of where the CDR3 ends; the end is completed using the germline J gene. This chain connects TRBV26 to TRBJ2-1; tentative D call: TRBD1 (5 bases). Germline loops: CDR1 KGHPV, CDR2 FQNQEV (reference sequence). The CDR3 runs to 13 residues. Trimming left V 2 bases short and J 6 bases short, with 8 bases between. Here the CDR3 reads CASSLPGFAEQFF. CDR3 DNA, as far as it was read: TGTGCCAGCAGTCTGCCAGGGTTTGCTGAGCAGTTC. The full variable domain, with the rest looked up from reference TRBV26 and TRBJ2-1, is NSKVIQTPRYLVKGQGQKAKMRCIPEKGHPVVFWYQQNKNNEFKFLINFQNQEVLQQIDMTEKRFSAECPSNSPCSLEIQSSEAGDSALYLCASSLPGFAEQFFGPGTRLTVL.

Points on this clone: Gene names and germline refer to mouse. The observed sequence ends 1 residue before the CDR3 terminus, with the missing tail filled in from the germline J gene. V is TRBV26 and J is TRBJ2-1; D uncertain. The germline V gene encodes CDR1 KGHPV and CDR2 FQNQEV (reference sequence). Trimming took 2 bases from V and 0 from J, leaving 5 bases between them. This CDR3 spans 14 amino acids. The DNA read from the CDR3 is TGTGCCAGCAGTCTGGGGGTTAACTATGCTGAGCAGTTC. It is translated as CASSLGVNYAEQF. The whole CDR3 protein is CASSLGVNYAEQFF.

In regard to this clone: Gene labels here are mouse ones. The CDR3 extends 1 residue past the end of the read, so its final part is completed from the germline J gene. This rearrangement joins TRBV1 to TRBJ1-3, with a tentative D call TRBD1 (6 bases). The V gene lost 0 bases and the J gene lost 4 bases, with 10 bases spanning the gap. The CDR3 length is 15 residues. CDR1 and CDR2 (germline): NSQYPW, LRSPGD (reference sequence). Partial CDR3 DNA: TGCACCTGCAGTGCAGAAAGGGGGTGGGGAAATACGCTCTAT. Translation gives CTCSAERGWGNTLY. The full CDR3 reads CTCSAERGWGNTLYF. Variable domain in full (rest from reference TRBV1 and TRBJ1-3): VTLLEQNPRWRLVPRGQAVNLRCILKNSQYPWMSWYQQDLQKQLQWLFTLRSPGDKEVKSLPGADYLATRVTDTELRLQVANMSQGRTLYCTCSAERGWGNTLYFGEGSRLIVV.

Note on this clone: Mouse gene names and germline throughout. The CDR3 end lies 1 residue beyond the end of the read and is filled in from the germline J gene. The chain is built from TRBV9 and TRBJ1-1; D may be TRBD1 (5 bases). TRBV9 is a pseudogene locus. This CDR3 is 14 amino acids long. Between the trimmed V and J ends, which lost 5 bases and 3 bases, there was a span of 13 bases. CDR3 DNA (partial): TGTGCCAGAAGCCCCTCAGGGCGGGACACAGAAGTCTTC. Its protein is CARSPSGRDTEVF. The whole CDR3 region reads CARSPSGRDTEVFF.

As regards this clone: Genes and germline come from the mouse. The CDR3 extends 1 residue past the end of the read, so its final part is completed from the germline J gene. The J gene is TRBJ2-7, the V gene TRBV13-2; maybe TRBD1 (8 bases). CDR3 length equals 13 residues. Germline loops: CDR1 NNHNN, CDR2 SYGAGS (reference sequence). Between the trimmed V and J ends, which lost 4 bases and 4 bases, there was a span of 12 bases. The CDR3 spells CASGTGGGYEQYF. CDR3 DNA (partial): TGTGCCAGCGGTACAGGGGGGGGGTATGAACAGTAC.

This clone has just a few counts. The gene names here belong to mouse. The observed sequence ends 1 residue before the CDR3 terminus, with the missing tail filled in from the germline J gene. The rearrangement uses TRBV29 and TRBJ2-1; D is tentatively TRBD1 or TRBD2 (5 bases each). The CDR3 is 15 residues long. Germline V lookup: CDR1 MSHET, CDR2 SYDVDS. V was clipped by 2 bases and J by 1 base, with 9 bases between them. The CDR3 reads CASSLGATNYAEQFF. The sequenced part of the CDR3 DNA is TGTGCTAGCAGTTTAGGGGCAACGAACTATGCTGAGCAGTTC.

This clone is categorized as medium-sized. Genes here carry mouse names. The sequence runs out 1 residue before the end of the CDR3; the remainder is reconstructed from the germline J gene. The chain couples TRBV16 to TRBJ1-4; D gene uncertain. The V gene's germline CDR1 is SGHSA and CDR2 FRNQAP. The CDR3 is made up of 13 amino acids. V was trimmed by 5 bases and J by 4 bases, leaving 8 bases between them. The CDR3 DNA, read in part, is TGTGCAAGCAGCCCGGGCGGCAACGAAAGATTATTT. Translated, it gives CASSPGGNERLF. The entire CDR3 sequence reads CASSPGGNERLFF.

This clone was observed a few times. Germline and genes: mouse. The sequenced fragment ends 1 residue before the CDR3 boundary, so the rest is inferred from the germline J gene. V and J are TRBV15 and TRBJ1-4, with D tentatively TRBD1 (5 bases). The CDR3 totals 13 residues. CDR1 SGHND and CDR2 FRSKSL come from the germline V gene. V was cut by 1 base and J by 7 bases, with 7 bases left in between. CDR3 protein: CASSLGGGERLFF. The sequenced part of the CDR3 DNA is TGTGCCAGCAGTTTAGGGGGGGGCGAAAGATTATTT.

As to this clone: Gene names refer to mouse genes. The read terminates 1 residue before the CDR3 end, so the remaining end is supplied by the germline J gene. This chain uses TRBV26 with TRBJ1-6, with a weak D call TRBD1 (5 bases). TRBJ1-6 carries the ORF label, with uncertain function. Trimming left V 4 bases short and J 7 bases short, with 8 bases between. This CDR3 contains 13 residues. Germline V gene lookup returns CDR1 KGHPV and CDR2 FQNQEV (reference sequence). The sequenced part of the CDR3 DNA is TGTGCCAGCAGTCCCTCAGGGAATTCGCCCCTCTAC. This sequence encodes CASSPSGNSPLY. The full CDR3 protein is CASSPSGNSPLYF.

With respect to this clone: These gene names are mouse names. From the germline J gene comes the end of the CDR3, since the read stops 1 residue before it. The chain carries TRBV13-1 and TRBJ2-4; 8 bases line up with TRBD2. Looked up from germline, CDR1 is NSHNY and CDR2 is SYGAGN. The CDR3 length is 14 residues. V shed 6 bases, J shed 6 bases, and the junction held 9 bases outside the gene matches. CDR3 bases read: TGTGCCAGCAACGATTGGGGGGGGGTGAACACCTTGTAC. This codes for CASNDWGGVNTLY. The entire CDR3 protein reads CASNDWGGVNTLYF.

In regard to this clone: Gene names are mouse gene names. The DNA ends 1 residue before the CDR3 does, and the rest of the CDR3 is filled in from the germline J gene. The rearrangement links TRBV4 to TRBJ2-7; D is undetermined. V lost 4 bases to trimming and J lost 4 bases, with 5 bases between them. CDR1 LGHDT and CDR2 YNNKQL come from the germline V gene (reference sequence). CDR3 size: 11 residues. The CDR3 DNA, read in part, is TGTGCCAGCAGCTTCCTTTATGAACAGTAC. Residues: CASSFLYEQY. The full CDR3 sequence reads CASSFLYEQYF.

Concerning this clone itself: Germline and genes here are mouse. The read is 1 residue too short to cover the CDR3 end, so that end is filled in from the germline J gene. The chain uses TRBV4 and TRBJ2-1, with 11 bases lining up with TRBD2. Trimming removed 5 bases from V and 5 bases from J; junction bases left unmatched: 2. Germline CDR1 is LGHDT and CDR2 is YNNKQL (reference sequence). The CDR3 contains 14 residues. CDR3 loop: CASSPDWGDAEQFF. Partial CDR3 DNA: TGTGCCAGCAGCCCGGACTGGGGGGATGCTGAGCAGTTC.

Only a few counts were recorded for this clone. Any gene name here is a mouse gene name. The sequence runs out 1 residue before the end of the CDR3; the remainder is reconstructed from the germline J gene. This chain uses TRBV2 with TRBJ2-7; 7 nucleotides agree with TRBD2. The CDR3 is made up of 15 amino acids. Germline-derived CDR1 and CDR2 are LGHNA and YSYQKL. V was clipped by 4 bases and J by 0 bases; unmatched bases: 6. CDR3 DNA, as far as it was read: TGTGCCAGCAGCCTCGACTGGGTCAGCTCCTATGAACAGTAC. This gives the protein CASSLDWVSSYEQY. The full-length CDR3 reads as CASSLDWVSSYEQYF.

Concerning this clone: Gene names and germline match the mouse. From the germline J gene comes the end of the CDR3, since the read stops 1 residue before it. The V gene is TRBV12-2, the J gene TRBJ2-3; a possible D gene is TRBD1 (5 bases). This CDR3 contains 14 residues. Germline lookup yields CDR1 SGHLS and CDR2 HYDKME. Trimming removed 0 bases at V and 1 base at J, with 7 bases between. The sequenced part of the CDR3 DNA is TGTGCCAGCTCTCTCGACAGCGGTGCAGAAACGCTGTAT. It is translated as CASSLDSGAETLY. Given in full, the CDR3 is CASSLDSGAETLYF.

Worth noting for this clone: Genes and germline are mouse. With the read ending 1 residue before the CDR3 end, the germline J gene is used to fill in that end. The gene calls are TRBV19 and TRBJ2-7, with TRBD2 identical over 9 bases. J was trimmed by 1 base and V by 0 bases; bases with no gene match: 2. The CDR3 is made up of 15 amino acids. Germline V gene lookup returns CDR1 FNHDT and CDR2 SITEND (reference sequence). Partial CDR3 DNA: TGTGCCAGCAGTATAGGACTGGGGGCGTCCTATGAACAGTAC. Residues: CASSIGLGASYEQY. The complete CDR3 protein is CASSIGLGASYEQYF.

Worth noting for this clone: Gene labels here are mouse ones. The read ends 1 residue before the CDR3 terminus; that terminus is restored from the germline J gene. J is TRBJ2-4 and V is TRBV3; 7 positions match TRBD2. Trimming removed 4 bases from V and 4 bases from J; junction bases left unmatched: 5. CDR1 SNHLY and CDR2 FYNGKV come from the germline V gene (reference sequence). CDR3 length equals 14 residues. The CDR3 here is CASSSGLSKNTLYF. The part of the CDR3 DNA that was read is TGTGCCAGCAGCTCGGGACTGTCCAAAAACACCTTGTAC.

Details on this clone: Genes here carry mouse names. With the read ending 1 residue before the CDR3 end, the germline J gene is used to fill in that end. The chain combines TRBV23 with TRBJ1-5; the table assigns TRBD1, which was not confirmed against the DNA. The germline CDR1 and CDR2 sequences are KGHTA and FQNQQP. The CDR3 sequence is 12 residues long. This chain's CDR3 is CSSGTGDQAPLF. The CDR3 DNA, read in part, is TGCTCCTCCGGGACAGGGGACCAGGCTCCGCTT.

A note on this clone: Germline and genes here are mouse. Partial CDR3 DNA: TGTGCCAGCAGTCCTCAGACGTATGAACAGTAC. This gives the protein CASSPQTYEQY. The whole CDR3 sequence reads CASSPQTYEQYF. This chain connects TRBV15 to TRBJ2-7; D not resolved. The sequence runs out 1 residue before the end of the CDR3; the remainder is reconstructed from the germline J gene. CDR1 and CDR2 from the germline V gene are SGHND and FRSKSL. This CDR3 contains 12 residues. Trimming shortened V by 5 bases and J by 4 bases, and 9 bases separated the two germline ends.

In regard to this clone: The germline and genes are mouse ones. The read is 1 residue too short to cover the CDR3 end, so that end is filled in from the germline J gene. The genes are TRBV26 and TRBJ1-1; D remains ambiguous. Germline V gene sequence: CDR1 KGHPV, CDR2 FQNQEV (reference sequence). The CDR3 runs to 12 residues. V was shortened by 4 bases and J by 1 base, with 4 bases between the two germline ends. The covered CDR3 bases are TGTGCCAGCAGTCAGGGAAACACAGAAGTCTTC. This encodes CASSQGNTEVF. The whole CDR3 protein is CASSQGNTEVFF. Drawing the rest from reference TRBV26 and TRBJ1-1, the complete variable domain is NSKVIQTPRYLVKGQGQKAKMRCIPEKGHPVVFWYQQNKNNEFKFLINFQNQEVLQQIDMTEKRFSAECPSNSPCSLEIQSSEAGDSALYLCASSQGNTEVFFGKGTRLTVV.

A word on this clone: The germline and genes are mouse ones. The CDR3 is cut off 1 residue early in the read; its end comes from the germline J gene. The V and J genes are TRBV24 and TRBJ2-7; 10 nucleotides agree with TRBD2. Germline V gives CDR1 KGHTA, CDR2 FRNEEI. Trimming removed 4 bases from V and 4 bases from J; junction bases left unmatched: 10. This CDR3 region has 16 residues. Incomplete CDR3 DNA: TGTGCCAGCAGTCCCTCTCGACTGGGGGGTTCTTATGAACAGTAC. This translates into CASSPSRLGGSYEQY. Given in full, the CDR3 is CASSPSRLGGSYEQYF.

Comments on this clone: Here the gene names and germline are mouse. With the read ending 1 residue before the CDR3 end, the germline J gene is used to fill in that end. The genes are TRBV20 and TRBJ1-3, with 7 bases aligning to TRBD1. Trimming cost V 3 bases and J 0 bases; bases outside gene matches: 2. The CDR3 has 14 amino acids. CDR1 GFQATS and CDR2 STVNSAI come from the germline V gene. The chain's CDR3 is CGASQGGSGNTLYF. The sequenced CDR3 bases are TGTGGTGCTAGTCAGGGGGGTTCTGGAAATACGCTCTAT.

Regarding this clone: Gene names denote mouse genes. The CDR3 end falls 1 residue outside the read, so it is completed with the germline J gene. The rearrangement links TRBV26 to TRBJ2-7; perhaps TRBD1 as D (5 bases). The germline V gene encodes CDR1 KGHPV and CDR2 FQNQEV (reference sequence). V was trimmed by 0 bases and J by 5 bases, leaving 5 bases between them. CDR3 length: 12 residues. CDR3 DNA, as far as it was read: TGTGCCAGCAGTCTGTCGACAGATGAACAGTAC. This sequence encodes CASSLSTDEQY. The full CDR3 protein reads CASSLSTDEQYF.

As regards this clone: These gene names are mouse names. With the read ending 1 residue before the CDR3 end, the germline J gene is used to fill in that end. J is TRBJ2-5 and V is TRBV26; 10 nucleotides line up with TRBD1. Germline CDR1 reads KGHPV; CDR2 reads FQNQEV (reference sequence). This CDR3 has 15 amino acids. V lost 6 bases to trimming and J lost 7 bases; unmatched junction nucleotides: 10. The DNA read from the CDR3 is TGTGCCAGCAGCCCCCTAGGGGGACAGGGGAACACCCAGTAC. It translates to CASSPLGGQGNTQY. From start to end, the CDR3 is CASSPLGGQGNTQYF.

About this clone itself: Genes and germline come from the mouse. The read comes to an end 1 residue before the CDR3 does, leaving the germline J gene to fill in the end. The chain joins TRBV31 to TRBJ1-4; 9 bases are a match to TRBD1. J was trimmed by 6 bases and V by 1 base; bases with no gene match: 0. Germline V gene lookup returns CDR1 GKSSPN and CDR2 SITVG. The CDR3 loop spans 13 amino acids. The DNA read from the CDR3 is TGTGCCTGGAGTCGGGACAGGGACGAAAGATTATTT. Encoded protein: CAWSRDRDERLF. The entire CDR3 protein reads CAWSRDRDERLFF. Full variable domain (missing parts from reference TRBV31 and TRBJ1-4): AQTIHQWPVAEIKAVGSPLSLGCTIKGKSSPNLYWYWQATGGTLQQLFYSITVGQVESVVQLNLSASRPKDDQFILSTEKLLLSHSGFYLCAWSRDRDERLFFGHGTKLSVL.